Listed below are T cell receptor beta chains from one sample, sequenced in a study of blood T cell repertoires in COVID-19. Only in-frame clones appear in the TCRdb table, and some are missing; sequencing was by immunoSEQ multiplex PCR. Among 80,000 to 130,000 clones listed, just over 85% were seen once. Sequenced material: PBMCs or T cells enriched from blood (not recorded which). The origin of the receptors is a woman in her fifties or sixties who had recovered from COVID-19. Each CDR3 is given with its conserved first and last residue. Fields, in order: J gene, CDR3 length, V gene, D gene, CDR3 protein. A D gene is named only where the DNA matches it firmly.

J: TRBJ2-4; length: 19; V: TRBV4-1; D: TRBD1; CDR3: CASSLTPGQGDLAKNIQYF
J: TRBJ1-2; length: 19; V: TRBV6-2/TRBV6-3; D: TRBD1; CDR3: CASSYRSTGRSVTNYGYTF
J: TRBJ2-7; length: 15; V: TRBV27; D: TRBD2; CDR3: CASSFGLAGRYEQYF
J: TRBJ1-1; length: 13; V: TRBV10-2; D: NA; CDR3: CASSDTAYTEAFF
J: TRBJ2-1; length: 12; V: TRBV29-1; D: TRBD1; CDR3: CRAGQGSGEQFF
J: TRBJ2-1; length: 14; V: TRBV27; D: TRBD1; CDR3: CASSFRQGADEQFF
J: TRBJ1-5; length: 12; V: TRBV19; D: NA; CDR3: CASSMSPGVQHF
J: TRBJ2-1; length: 16; V: TRBV27; D: NA; CDR3: CASSPALARNSDEQFF
J: TRBJ1-1; length: 16; V: TRBV2; D: NA; CDR3: CASSDEAGAFGTEAFF
J: TRBJ2-1; length: 17; V: TRBV3-1/TRBV3-2; D: NA; CDR3: CASSQDLAESSYNEQFF
J: TRBJ2-1; length: 17; V: TRBV3-1/TRBV3-2; D: TRBD2; CDR3: CASSQETGRAGYNEQFF
J: TRBJ1-2; length: 14; V: TRBV7-9; D: NA; CDR3: CASSPGRANYGYTF
J: TRBJ1-1; length: 18; V: TRBV24-1; D: NA; CDR3: CATSDSGGAGLSNTEAFF
J: TRBJ2-2; length: 16; V: TRBV5-1; D: TRBD2; CDR3: CASSLSTSANTGELFF
J: TRBJ2-7; length: 15; V: TRBV19; D: TRBD2; CDR3: CASSTQGLAGYEQYF
J: TRBJ2-1; length: 15; V: TRBV19; D: TRBD2; CDR3: CASSMSASGGNEQFF
J: TRBJ1-1; length: 13; V: TRBV11-2; D: NA; CDR3: CASSSETYTEAFF
J: TRBJ1-1; length: 15; V: TRBV10-3; D: TRBD1; CDR3: CAISEDRGPNTEAFF
J: TRBJ1-1; length: 13; V: TRBV19; D: NA; CDR3: CASSPGGPTEAFF
J: TRBJ2-7; length: 13; V: TRBV10-3; D: NA; CDR3: CAISESAAYEQYF
J: TRBJ2-2; length: 16; V: TRBV5-1; D: TRBD2; CDR3: CASSKTSATNTGELFF